Sequencing of this TCR beta chain was carried out in a study of shared clonotypes between healthy human individuals. Trimming stripped 4 bases from V and 6 bases from J, with 16 bases between. Germline CDR1 reads SGHTA; CDR2 reads FQGNSA. The CDR3 runs 15 residues. The assay was immunoSEQ multiplex PCR, and TCRdb's table has in-frame clones only and misses some. This table holds over a million clones, roughly 97% found once. The chain couples TRBV7-2 to TRBJ2-1; no firm D call. Material for sequencing was naive CD4+ T cells sorted from blood. Sample subset: CD45RA+ positively selected. The TCR comes from a man aged 30 to 39 in good health. The chain's CDR3 is CASSSSPGLGNEQFF. The CDR3 DNA is TGTGCCAGCAGCTCGAGCCCGGGTCTGGGCAATGAGCAGTTCTTC.